This TCR beta chain came from a study of shared clonotypes between healthy human individuals. Study-wide findings and caveats: When compared with the clonotypes that were shared by all four sorted-subset donors, the non-shared clonotypes turned out to have lower generation probabilities. What naive subsets generally showed was a larger estimated richness than memory subsets showed.

This CDR3 spans 13 amino acids. Trimming pared 10 bases from V and 1 base from J, leaving 12 bases between. CDR1 is MGHDK and CDR2 is SYGVNS in the germline V gene. Naive CD45RA+ and memory CD45RA-negative subsets were split from CD4+ cells. Details on this clone: What it binds is not known.

Assay execution took place at the deep level. Assay: immunoSEQ multiplex PCR; the TCRdb copy retains only in-frame clones and omits some. The sample lists roughly 1.4 million clones; roughly 98.5% were seen once. This sequence was found in a man aged 25-40 years in good health. The sample comprised naive CD4+ T cells sorted from blood. As to subset: CD45RA+ positively selected. The chain employs TRBV25-1 and TRBJ2-3, with D maybe TRBD1 (5 bases). CDR3 nucleotides: TGTGCCACGATCCTAGGGGGCACAGATACGCAGTATTTT. Residues: CATILGGTDTQYF. Looking up the rest from reference TRBV25-1 and TRBJ2-3 gives the full variable domain: EADIYQTPRYLVIGTGKKITLECSQTMGHDKMYWYQQDPGMELHLIHYSYGVNSTEKGDLSSESTVSRIRTEHFPLTLESARPSHTSQYLCATILGGTDTQYFGPGTRLTVL.